This paragraph reports one T cell receptor (beta chain). Its antigen remains unknown. The germline gives CDR1 SEHNR, CDR2 FQNEAQ (reference sequence). The CDR3 covers 13 residues. Trimming removed 4 bases from V and 4 bases from J; junction bases left unmatched: 3. The data stem from a study of T cell responses to AZD1222 COVID-19 vaccine. Study-level results: Spike-specific TCR repertoires showed rising breadth and depth after two AZD1222 doses.

Libraries were prepared by immunoSEQ multiplex PCR; TCRdb keeps only in-frame clonotypes and omits some of them. The sample consists of approximately 74,000 clones, roughly nine tenths of them appearing once. The V gene is TRBV7-9, the J gene TRBJ2-5; 7 bases line up with TRBD2. This TCR derives from an adult who received the AZD1222 COVID-19 vaccine. The specimen comprised peripheral blood, sampled 28 days after the second AZD1222 dose. CDR3 nucleotides: TGTGCCAGCAGCTGGGGGAGGGCAGAGACCCAGTACTTC. This gives the protein CASSWGRAETQYF.